The source of this T cell receptor beta chain is a study of blood T cell repertoires in COVID-19. Study-wide background: Samples taken during acute and convalescent COVID-19 were collected in the United States, Italy and Spain. PBMCs, B-cell-depleted T cells, or T cells were the source of the cDNA or gDNA that made up the material.

Under the authors' procedure: It was from reference gene primer amplification that nucleated cell counts were estimated. Sequencing used immunoSEQ multiplex PCR; TCRdb keeps in-frame clones, though not all of them. D and trimming come from the DNA, and the V and J calls and clone size come from that table. The sample yields 50,000 to 60,000 clones, around four fifths seen once. This sequence originates from a man in his 70s with active COVID-19. Material: peripheral blood.

In DNA, the CDR3 is TGTGCCAGCAGTGATCGGCTAGCGGGGGGGACAGATACGCAGTATTTT. Amino acid sequence: CASSDRLAGGTDTQYF. The V call is TRBV2, the J call TRBJ2-3; the match to TRBD2 covers 12 bases. With 3 bases clipped from V and 3 bases from J, the junction kept 4 bases outside the gene matches. The CDR3 is 16 amino acids. Germline lookup yields CDR1 SNHLY and CDR2 FYNNEI. The variable domain in full, completed from reference TRBV2 and TRBJ2-3, reads EPEVTQTPSHQVTQMGQEVILRCVPISNHLYFYWYRQILGQKVEFLVSFYNNEISEKSEIFDDQFSVERPDGSNFTLKIRSTKLEDSAMYFCASSDRLAGGTDTQYFGPGTRLTVL.